This TCR beta chain was recorded in a study of cytomegalovirus exposure and HLA in healthy donors. Study-wide results and caveats: One later analysis reportedly identified an Asian-associated ancestry cluster that showed fewer N-insertions than the approximately 710-donor mean. Later analysis demonstrated an association between a missense DCLRE1C variant and TCR beta V- and J-gene trimming. Analysis performed later found 16,951 TCR beta sequences associated with HLA alleles at 0.05 false discovery rate.

V was cut by 7 bases and J by 0 bases, with 15 bases left in between. This CDR3 has 15 amino acids. Per germline, CDR1 SGHDT and CDR2 YYEEEE. For this clone: Antigen specificity is unknown.

Amplification used 60 Vbeta primers and 13 Jbeta primers. Method: immunoSEQ multiplex PCR; TCRdb's copy keeps in-frame clones and lacks some. This table holds hundreds of thousands of clones, roughly 85% found once. Sequencing was performed on PBMCs. The receptor's source is a girl aged 2 to 9 in good health and CMV-seronegative. This chain uses TRBV5-6 with TRBJ2-3, with TRBD2 as a possible D gene (5 bases). For the CDR3, the DNA is TGTGCCAGCTCCCCGCGGCGGGCAAGCACAGATACGCAGTATTTT. This gives the protein CASSPRRASTDTQYF.